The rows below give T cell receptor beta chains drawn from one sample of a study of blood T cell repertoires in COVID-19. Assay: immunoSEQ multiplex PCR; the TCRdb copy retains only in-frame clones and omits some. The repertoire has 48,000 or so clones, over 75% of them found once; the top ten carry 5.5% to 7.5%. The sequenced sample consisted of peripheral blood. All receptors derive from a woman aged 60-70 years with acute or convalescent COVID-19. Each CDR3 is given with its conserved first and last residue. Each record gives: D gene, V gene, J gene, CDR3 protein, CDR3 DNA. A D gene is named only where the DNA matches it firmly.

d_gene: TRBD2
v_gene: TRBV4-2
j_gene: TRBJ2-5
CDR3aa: CASSPHWAGEQETQYF
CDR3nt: TGTGCCAGCAGCCCACACTGGGCGGGGGAACAAGAGACCCAGTACTTC

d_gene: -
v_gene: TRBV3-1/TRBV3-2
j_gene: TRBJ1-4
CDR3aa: CASSQDEERREKLFF
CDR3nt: TGTGCCAGCAGCCAAGATGAGGAGAGGAGGGAAAAACTGTTTTTT

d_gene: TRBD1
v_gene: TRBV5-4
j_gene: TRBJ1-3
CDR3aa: CASIDRGAGNTIYF
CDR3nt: TGTGCCAGCATCGACAGGGGAGCTGGAAACACCATATATTTT

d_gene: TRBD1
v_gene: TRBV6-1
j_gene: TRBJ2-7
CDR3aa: CASSDTDRASYEQYF
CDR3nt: TGTGCCAGCAGTGATACGGACAGGGCCTCCTACGAGCAGTACTTC

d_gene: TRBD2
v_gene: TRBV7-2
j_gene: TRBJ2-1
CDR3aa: CASSSRTSGSINEQFF
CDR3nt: TGTGCCAGCAGCTCGCGTACTAGCGGGAGTATTAATGAGCAGTTCTTC

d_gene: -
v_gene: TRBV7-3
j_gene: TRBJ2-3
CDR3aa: CASSSLGGPTDTQYF
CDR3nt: TGTGCCAGCAGCTCCCTAGGGGGACCAACAGATACGCAGTATTTT

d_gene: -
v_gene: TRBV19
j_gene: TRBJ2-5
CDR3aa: CASSGLRGQETQYF
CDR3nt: TGTGCCAGTAGTGGCCTCAGGGGCCAAGAGACCCAGTACTTC

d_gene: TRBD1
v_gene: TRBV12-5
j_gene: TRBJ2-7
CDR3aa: CASGGTGRYEQYF
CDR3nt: TGTGCTAGTGGGGGGACAGGGAGGTACGAGCAGTACTTC

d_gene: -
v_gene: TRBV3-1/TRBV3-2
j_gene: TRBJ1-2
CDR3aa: CASSQGGSYGYTF
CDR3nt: TGTGCCAGCAGCCAAGGAGGCAGCTATGGCTACACCTTC

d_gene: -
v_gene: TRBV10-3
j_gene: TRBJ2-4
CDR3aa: CAISEGQRSENIQYF
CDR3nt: TGTGCCATCAGTGAGGGACAGCGGTCAGAAAACATTCAGTACTTC

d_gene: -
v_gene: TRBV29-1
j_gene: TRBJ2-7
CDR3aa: CSVTPQDGSSYEQYF
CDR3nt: TGCAGCGTGACCCCGCAGGACGGGAGCTCCTACGAGCAGTACTTC

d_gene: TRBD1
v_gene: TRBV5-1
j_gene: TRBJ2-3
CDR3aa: CASSGDRGVGTDTQYF
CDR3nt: TGCGCCAGCAGCGGGGACAGGGGGGTCGGGACAGATACGCAGTATTTT

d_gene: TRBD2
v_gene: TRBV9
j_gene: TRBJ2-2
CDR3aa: CASSPGTSGIRAGELFF
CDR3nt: TGTGCCAGCAGCCCCGGGACTAGCGGGATTAGAGCCGGGGAGCTGTTTTTT

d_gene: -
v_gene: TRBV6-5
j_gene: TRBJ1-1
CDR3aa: CASSLEGFGNTEAFF
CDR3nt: TGTGCCAGCAGCCTAGAGGGCTTTGGGAACACTGAAGCTTTCTTT

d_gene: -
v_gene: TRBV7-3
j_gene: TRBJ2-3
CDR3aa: CASSGGRGGEKDTQYF
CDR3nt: TGTGCCAGCAGCGGAGGTCGGGGAGGCGAAAAAGATACGCAGTATTTT

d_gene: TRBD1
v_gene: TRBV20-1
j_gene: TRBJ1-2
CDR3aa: CSASDRVTYGYTF
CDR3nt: TGCAGTGCCAGTGACAGGGTCACCTATGGCTACACCTTC

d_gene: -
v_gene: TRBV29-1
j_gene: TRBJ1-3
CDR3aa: CSTGAGEPGNTIYF
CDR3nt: TGCAGCACTGGGGCGGGGGAGCCCGGAAACACCATATATTTT

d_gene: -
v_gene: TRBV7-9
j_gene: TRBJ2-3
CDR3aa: CASSPGVPRTDTQYF
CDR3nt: TGTGCCAGCAGCCCGGGGGTGCCTCGCACAGATACGCAGTATTTT

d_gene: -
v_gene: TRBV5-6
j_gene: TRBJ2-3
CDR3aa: CASSSTGGRDTQYF
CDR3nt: TGTGCCAGCAGCTCGACGGGGGGCCGGGATACGCAGTATTTT

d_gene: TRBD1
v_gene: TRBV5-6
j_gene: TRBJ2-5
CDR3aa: CASSSRTGWGETQYF
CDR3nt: TGTGCCAGCAGCTCGCGGACAGGGTGGGGAGAGACCCAGTACTTC

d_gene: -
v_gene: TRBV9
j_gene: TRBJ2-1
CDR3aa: CASSVESGSSSYNEQFF
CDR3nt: TGTGCCAGCAGCGTAGAGAGCGGTTCGAGCTCCTACAATGAGCAGTTCTTC